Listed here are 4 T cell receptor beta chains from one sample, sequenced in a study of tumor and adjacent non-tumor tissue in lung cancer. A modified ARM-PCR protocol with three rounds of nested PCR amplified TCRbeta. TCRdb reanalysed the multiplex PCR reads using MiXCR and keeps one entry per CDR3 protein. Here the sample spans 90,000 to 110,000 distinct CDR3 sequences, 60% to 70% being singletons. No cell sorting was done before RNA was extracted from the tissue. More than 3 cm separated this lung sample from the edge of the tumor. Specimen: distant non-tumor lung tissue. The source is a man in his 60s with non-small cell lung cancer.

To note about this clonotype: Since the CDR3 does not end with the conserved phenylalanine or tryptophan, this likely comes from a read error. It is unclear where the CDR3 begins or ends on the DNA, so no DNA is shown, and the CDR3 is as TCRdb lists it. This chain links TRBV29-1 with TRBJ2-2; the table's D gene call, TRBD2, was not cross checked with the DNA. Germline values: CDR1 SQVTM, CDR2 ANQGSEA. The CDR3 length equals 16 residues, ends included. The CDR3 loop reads CSVNGTSGTNTGELFL.

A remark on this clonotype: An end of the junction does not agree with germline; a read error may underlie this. The chain's CDR3 is CSVGGMGVDEQYF. The CDR3 nucleotides read TGCAGCGTTGGGGGAATGGGGGTGGACGAGCAATACTTC. This chain uses TRBV29-1 with TRBJ2-7; D is perhaps TRBD1 or TRBD2 (5 bases each). The CDR3 length is 13 residues. Per germline, CDR1 SQVTM and CDR2 ANQGSEA.

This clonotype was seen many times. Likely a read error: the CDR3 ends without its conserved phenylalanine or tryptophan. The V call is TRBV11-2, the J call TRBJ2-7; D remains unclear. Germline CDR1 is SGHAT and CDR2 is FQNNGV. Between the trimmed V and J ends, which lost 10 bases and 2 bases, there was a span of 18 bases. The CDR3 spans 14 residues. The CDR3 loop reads CANSLTDAAYEQYL. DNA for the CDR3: TGTGCCAACAGTTTAACGGACGCTGCCTACGAGCAGTACTTG.

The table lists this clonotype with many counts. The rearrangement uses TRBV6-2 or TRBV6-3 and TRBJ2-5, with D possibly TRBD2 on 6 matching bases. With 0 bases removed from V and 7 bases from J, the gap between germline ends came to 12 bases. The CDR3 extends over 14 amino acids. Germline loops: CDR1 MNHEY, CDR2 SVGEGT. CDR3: CASSYSRLVPTQYF. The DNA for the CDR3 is TGTGCCAGCAGTTACTCGAGACTAGTACCGACCCAGTACTTC.